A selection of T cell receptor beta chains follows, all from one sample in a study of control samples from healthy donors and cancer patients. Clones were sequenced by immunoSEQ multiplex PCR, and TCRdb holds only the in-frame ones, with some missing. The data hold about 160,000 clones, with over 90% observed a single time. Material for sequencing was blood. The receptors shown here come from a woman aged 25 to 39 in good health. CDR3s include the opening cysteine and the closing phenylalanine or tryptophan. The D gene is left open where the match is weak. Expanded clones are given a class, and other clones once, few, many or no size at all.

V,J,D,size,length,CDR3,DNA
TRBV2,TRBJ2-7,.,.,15,CASRETGNISYEQYF,TGTGCCAGCAGGGAGACAGGTAACATCTCCTACGAGCAGTACTTC
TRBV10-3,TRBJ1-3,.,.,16,CAISEAKGSSGNTIYF,TGTGCCATCAGTGAGGCTAAAGGGAGCTCTGGAAACACCATATATTTT
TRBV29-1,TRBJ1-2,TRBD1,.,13,CSVEDPGGGGYTF,TGCAGCGTTGAGGACCCAGGGGGAGGAGGCTACACCTTC
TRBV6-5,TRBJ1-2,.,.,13,CASWLGGGSGYTF,TGTGCCAGCTGGTTGGGGGGCGGGAGTGGCTACACCTTC
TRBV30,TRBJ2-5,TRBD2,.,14,CAWSGVAGWETQYF,TGTGCCTGGAGTGGGGTAGCGGGGTGGGAGACCCAGTACTTC
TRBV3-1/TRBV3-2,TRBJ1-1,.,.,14,CASSQGTLNTEAFF,TGTGCCAGCAGCCAGGGCACCCTGAACACTGAAGCTTTCTTT
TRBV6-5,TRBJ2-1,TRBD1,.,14,CASPRDRGLYEQFF,TGTGCCAGCCCCCGGGACAGGGGCCTCTATGAGCAGTTCTTC
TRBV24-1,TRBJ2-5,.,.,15,CATSDVGTVQETQYF,TGTGCCACCAGTGACGTGGGGACCGTCCAAGAGACCCAGTACTTC
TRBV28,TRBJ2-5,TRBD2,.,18,CASSLGRGSGRWQETQYF,TGTGCCAGCAGTTTGGGGCGGGGTAGCGGGAGATGGCAAGAGACCCAGTACTTC
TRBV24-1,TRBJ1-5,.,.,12,CATSDPDQPQHF,TGTGCCACCAGTGACCCTGACCAGCCCCAGCATTTT
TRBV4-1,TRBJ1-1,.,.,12,CASGGVNTEAFF,TGCGCCAGTGGTGGGGTGAACACTGAAGCTTTCTTT
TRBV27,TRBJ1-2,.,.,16,CASSFSERPYGDGYTF,TGTGCCAGCAGTTTTTCGGAACGCCCTTATGGGGATGGCTACACCTTC
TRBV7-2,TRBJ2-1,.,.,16,CASSLPPLYSYNEQFF,TGTGCCAGCAGCTTGCCCCCCCTCTACTCCTACAATGAGCAGTTCTTC
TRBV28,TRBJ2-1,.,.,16,CASNEDGTYSYNEQFF,TGTGCCAGCAATGAAGATGGGACATACTCCTACAATGAGCAGTTCTTC
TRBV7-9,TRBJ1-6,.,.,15,CASSLGRGRRSPLHF,TGTGCCAGCAGCTTAGGCAGGGGACGGCGTTCACCCCTCCACTTT
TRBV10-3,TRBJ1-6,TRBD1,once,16,CAARGQASTYNSPLHF,TGTGCCGCAAGGGGGCAGGCAAGCACCTATAATTCACCCCTCCACTTT
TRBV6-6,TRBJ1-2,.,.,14,CASSPLSLNYGYTF,TGTGCCAGCAGTCCCCTCAGCCTTAACTATGGCTACACCTTC
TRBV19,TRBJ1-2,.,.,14,CASSPMGAIYGYTF,TGTGCCAGTAGTCCCATGGGGGCGATTTATGGCTACACCTTC
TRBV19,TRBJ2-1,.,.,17,CASSIRSPAAGYNEQFF,TGTGCCAGTAGTATTCGCTCCCCCGCAGCGGGCTACAATGAGCAGTTCTTC
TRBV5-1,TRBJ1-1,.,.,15,CASSPGSLMNTEAFF,TGCGCCAGCAGCCCCGGATCCCTGATGAACACTGAAGCTTTCTTT
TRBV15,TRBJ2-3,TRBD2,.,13,CATGGRGGDTQYF,TGTGCCACCGGGGGGAGGGGAGGAGATACGCAGTATTTT
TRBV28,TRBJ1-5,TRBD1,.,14,CASSRDRGLQPQHF,TGTGCCAGCAGTCGGGACAGGGGGCTTCAGCCCCAGCATTTT
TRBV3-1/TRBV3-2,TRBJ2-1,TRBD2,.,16,CASSQDSGGTYNEQFF,TGTGCCAGCAGCCAAGATAGCGGGGGGACCTACAATGAGCAGTTCTTC
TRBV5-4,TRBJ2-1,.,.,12,CASSLDYNEQFF,TGTGCCAGCAGCCTAGACTACAATGAGCAGTTCTTC
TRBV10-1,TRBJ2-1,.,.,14,CANETVIREDEQFF,TGCGCCAACGAGACAGTCATCAGAGAGGATGAGCAGTTCTTC
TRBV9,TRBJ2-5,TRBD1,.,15,CASSVVQGAGETQYF,TGTGCCAGCAGCGTCGTACAGGGGGCAGGGGAGACCCAGTACTTC
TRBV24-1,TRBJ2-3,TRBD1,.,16,CATSDLLGQGLDTQYF,TGTGCCACCAGTGATCTTCTCGGACAGGGGTTAGATACGCAGTATTTT
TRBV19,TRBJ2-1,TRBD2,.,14,CASSNQRGSNEQFF,TGTGCCAGTAGTAACCAGCGGGGGAGCAATGAGCAGTTCTTC
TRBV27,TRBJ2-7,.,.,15,CASKQLAGQDYEQYF,TGTGCCAGCAAACAGTTGGCGGGACAAGACTACGAGCAGTACTTC
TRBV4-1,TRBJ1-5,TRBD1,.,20,CASSQDRGTGSRNSNQPQHF,TGCGCCAGCAGCCAAGATAGAGGGACAGGGTCGCGGAATAGCAATCAGCCCCAGCATTTT
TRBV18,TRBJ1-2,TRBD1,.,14,CASSPLSRGLGYTF,TGTGCCAGCTCACCACTTAGCAGGGGGCTAGGCTACACCTTC
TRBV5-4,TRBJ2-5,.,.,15,CASSLGWTNQETQYF,TGTGCCAGCAGCTTGGGTTGGACAAACCAAGAGACCCAGTACTTC
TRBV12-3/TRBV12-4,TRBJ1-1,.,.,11,CASSLTGEAFF,TGTGCCAGCAGTTTGACGGGTGAAGCTTTCTTT
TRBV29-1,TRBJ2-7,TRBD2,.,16,CSVAYTTSGATYEQYF,TGCAGCGTCGCATACACGACTAGCGGGGCTACCTACGAGCAGTACTTC
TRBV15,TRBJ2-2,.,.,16,CATSLTRGWDTGELFF,TGTGCCACCAGCCTTACTAGGGGGTGGGACACCGGGGAGCTGTTTTTT
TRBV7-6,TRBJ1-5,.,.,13,CASSFSGSQPQHF,TGTGCCAGCAGCTTCAGTGGGTCCCAGCCCCAGCATTTT
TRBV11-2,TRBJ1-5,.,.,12,CASSVENQPQHF,TGTGCCAGCAGCGTGGAGAATCAGCCCCAGCATTTT
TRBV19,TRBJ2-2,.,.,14,CASSIRGSTGELFF,TGTGCCAGTAGTATTCGGGGTAGCACCGGGGAGCTGTTTTTT
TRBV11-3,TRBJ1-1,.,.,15,CASSDEPGHYTEAFF,TGTGCCAGCAGCGACGAACCGGGACACTACACTGAAGCTTTCTTT
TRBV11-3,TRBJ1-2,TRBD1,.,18,CASSPREDPDREVYGYTF,TGTGCCAGCAGCCCTCGTGAGGACCCGGACAGGGAGGTCTATGGCTACACCTTC
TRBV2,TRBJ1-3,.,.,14,CASIRGQSGNTIYF,TGTGCCAGCATTCGCGGGCAGTCTGGAAACACCATATATTTT
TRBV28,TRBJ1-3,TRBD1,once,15,CASSPGGISGNTIYF,TGTGCCAGCAGTCCAGGGGGAATCTCTGGAAACACCATATATTTT
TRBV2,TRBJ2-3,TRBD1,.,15,CASMDRRLSTDTQYF,TGTGCCAGCATGGACAGGAGATTGTCTACAGATACGCAGTATTTT
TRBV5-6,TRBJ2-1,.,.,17,CASSQNRDSPSYNEQFF,TGTGCCAGCAGCCAGAACCGGGACTCCCCGTCCTACAATGAGCAGTTCTTC
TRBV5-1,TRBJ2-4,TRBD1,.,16,CASSLGTGLAKNIQYF,TGCGCCAGCAGCTTAGGGACAGGTTTAGCCAAAAACATTCAGTACTTC
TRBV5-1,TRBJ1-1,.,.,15,CASSLERVEFTEAFF,TGCGCCAGCAGCTTGGAACGGGTTGAATTCACTGAAGCTTTCTTT
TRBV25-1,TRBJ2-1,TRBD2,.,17,CASFLPSLAGKGNEQFF,TGTGCCAGCTTCCTCCCCTCGCTAGCGGGAAAGGGTAATGAGCAGTTCTTC
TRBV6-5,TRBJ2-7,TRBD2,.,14,CASRSTSVTYEQYF,TGTGCCAGCAGGTCGACTAGCGTAACCTACGAGCAGTACTTC
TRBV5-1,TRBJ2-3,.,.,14,CASSLGPILDTQYF,TGCGCCAGCAGCTTGGGGCCAATTCTAGATACGCAGTATTTT